This section outlines one T cell receptor (beta chain) sequence together with its context. Its antigen is undetermined. This sample stems from a study of shared clonotypes between healthy human individuals. Across the study: The donor pool was made up of a couple of women and a few men aged 18 to 49. The study's findings and limits: Compared with memory subsets, naive subsets generally had larger estimated richness. In several donors, around 4.5% of naive CD4 clonotypes appeared in common.

From germline, CDR1 is SGHNT and CDR2 YYREEE (reference sequence). The CDR3 is 11 amino acids. Trimming removed 3 bases at V and 3 bases at J, with 3 bases between. As defined, naive CD8 cells were CD45RO-negative and positively selected for CCR7, with terminally differentiated effector memory CD45RA+ cells excluded. Per the authors' pipeline: Filtering differed because ImmunoSEQ produced junction-only sequences that carried no quality scores. TCRdb keeps only in-frame clones here, not all; method: immunoSEQ multiplex PCR. That table supplies the V and J calls and clone size; D and trimming were determined from the DNA. The sample shows about 750,000 clones, 80% to 95% of them seen only once.

This sequence originates from a man aged 25-40 years in good health. Sequencing used naive CD8+ T cells sorted from blood. V usage is TRBV5-4 and J usage is TRBJ1-1; D is ambiguous. The CDR3 sequence is CASSSYTEAFF. Here the CDR3 DNA reads TGTGCCAGCAGCTCTTACACTGAAGCTTTCTTT.